The TCR beta chain described here comes from a study of cytomegalovirus exposure and HLA in healthy donors. Researchers ran the PCR with 60 Vbeta and 13 Jbeta primers. The data were produced by immunoSEQ multiplex PCR, yet TCRdb's version contains in-frame clones alone and is incomplete. Here the sample spans a few hundred thousand clones, around 81% being singletons. Points on this clone: Its antigen remains unknown.

The V end was cut by 3 bases, the J end by 6 bases, with 17 bases between. The CDR3 runs 15 residues. Per germline, CDR1 MNHEY and CDR2 SVGAGI. General study results and limits: Overall, 164 TCR beta chains were annotated as cytomegalovirus-associated.

The sample consisted of PBMCs. This rearrangement joins TRBV6-5 to TRBJ1-2; possible D gene TRBD1, 6 bases. This receptor was obtained from a woman aged 55-69 years in good health and CMV-seropositive. The CDR3 DNA sequence: TGTGCCAGCAGTTATCCGACAGGTTCAGGGCATGGCTACACCTTC. Translated, it gives CASSYPTGSGHGYTF.